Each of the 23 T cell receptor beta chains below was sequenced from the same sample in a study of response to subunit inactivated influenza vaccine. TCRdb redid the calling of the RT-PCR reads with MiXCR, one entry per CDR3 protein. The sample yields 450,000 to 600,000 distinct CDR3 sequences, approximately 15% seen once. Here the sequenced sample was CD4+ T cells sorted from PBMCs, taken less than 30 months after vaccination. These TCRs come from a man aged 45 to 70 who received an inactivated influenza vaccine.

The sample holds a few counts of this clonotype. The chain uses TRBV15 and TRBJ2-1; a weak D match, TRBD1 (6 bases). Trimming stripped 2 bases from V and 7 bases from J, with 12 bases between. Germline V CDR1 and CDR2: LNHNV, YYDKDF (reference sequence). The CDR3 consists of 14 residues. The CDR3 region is CATSRTRTENEQFF. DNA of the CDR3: TGTGCCACCAGCAGAACTCGGACAGAAAATGAGCAGTTCTTC.

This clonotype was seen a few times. The CDR3 loop is CASSQQGKGAFF. CDR3 in DNA: TGCGCCAGCAGCCAACAGGGAAAGGGGGCTTTCTTT. The chain combines TRBV4-3 with TRBJ1-1; perhaps TRBD1 as D (5 bases). V lost 2 bases, J lost 11 bases, and 12 bases lay in between. Germline V lookup: CDR1 LGHNA, CDR2 YSLEER. This CDR3 has 12 amino acids.

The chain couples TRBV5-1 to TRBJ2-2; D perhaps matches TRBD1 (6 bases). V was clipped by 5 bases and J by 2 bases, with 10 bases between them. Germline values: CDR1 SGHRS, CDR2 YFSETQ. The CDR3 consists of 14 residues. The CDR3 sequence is CASRQGGNTGELFF. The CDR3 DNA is TGCGCCAGCAGACAGGGTGGTAACACCGGGGAGCTGTTTTTT.

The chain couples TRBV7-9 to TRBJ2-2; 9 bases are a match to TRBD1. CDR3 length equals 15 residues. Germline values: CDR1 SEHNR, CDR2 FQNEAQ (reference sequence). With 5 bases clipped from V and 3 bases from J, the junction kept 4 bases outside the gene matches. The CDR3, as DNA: TGTGCCAGCAGCGAACAGGGGGCGGACACCGGGGAGCTGTTTTTT. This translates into CASSEQGADTGELFF.

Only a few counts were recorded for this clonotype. The CDR3 sequence: CASSPLAGESSYNEQFF. Here the CDR3 DNA reads TGTGCCAGCAGCCCGTTAGCGGGAGAGAGCTCCTACAATGAGCAGTTCTTC. The chain couples TRBV11-2 to TRBJ2-1, with TRBD2 matching 9 bases. Germline CDR1 and CDR2: SGHAT and FQNNGV. The CDR3 consists of 17 residues. V trimming: 5 bases; J trimming: 0 bases; junction bases outside the gene matches: 8.

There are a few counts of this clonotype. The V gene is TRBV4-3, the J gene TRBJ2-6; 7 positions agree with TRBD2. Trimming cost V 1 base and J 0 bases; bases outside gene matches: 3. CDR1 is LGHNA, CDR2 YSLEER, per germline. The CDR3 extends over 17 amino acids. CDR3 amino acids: CASSQGGRVSGANVLTF. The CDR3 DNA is TGCGCCAGCAGCCAAGGGGGGAGGGTCTCTGGGGCCAACGTCCTGACTTTC.

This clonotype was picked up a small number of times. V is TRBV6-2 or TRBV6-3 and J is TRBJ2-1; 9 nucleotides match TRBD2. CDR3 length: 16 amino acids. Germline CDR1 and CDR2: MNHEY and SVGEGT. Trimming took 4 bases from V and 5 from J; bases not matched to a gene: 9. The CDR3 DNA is TGTGCCAGCAGTTCTATAGCGGGAGCGAGCAACAATGAGCAGTTCTTC. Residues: CASSSIAGASNNEQFF.

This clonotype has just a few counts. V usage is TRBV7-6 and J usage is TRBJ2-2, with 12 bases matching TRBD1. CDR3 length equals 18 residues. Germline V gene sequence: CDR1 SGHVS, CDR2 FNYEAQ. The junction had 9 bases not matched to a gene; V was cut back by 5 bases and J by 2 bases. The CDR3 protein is CASSPTGTGGGNTGELFF. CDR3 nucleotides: TGTGCCAGCAGCCCAACCGGGACAGGGGGCGGTAACACCGGGGAGCTGTTTTTT.

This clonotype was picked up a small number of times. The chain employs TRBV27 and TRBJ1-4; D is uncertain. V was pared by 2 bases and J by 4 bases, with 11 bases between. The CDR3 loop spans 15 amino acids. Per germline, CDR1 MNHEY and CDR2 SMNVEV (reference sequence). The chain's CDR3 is CASSLSPRSNEKLFF. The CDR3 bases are TGTGCCAGCAGTTTAAGCCCACGAAGTAATGAAAAACTGTTTTTT.

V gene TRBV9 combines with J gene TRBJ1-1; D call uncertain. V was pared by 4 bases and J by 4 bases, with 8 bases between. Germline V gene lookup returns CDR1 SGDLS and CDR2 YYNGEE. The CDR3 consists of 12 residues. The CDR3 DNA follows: TGTGCCAGCAGCCGGGAGTCCACTGAAGCTTTCTTT. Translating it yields CASSRESTEAFF.

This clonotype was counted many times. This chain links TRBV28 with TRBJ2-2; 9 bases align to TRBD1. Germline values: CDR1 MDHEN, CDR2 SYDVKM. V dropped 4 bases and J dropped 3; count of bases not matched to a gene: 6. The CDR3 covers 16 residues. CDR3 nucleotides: TGTGCCAGCAGTTCTTTGTGGACAGGGGACACCGGGGAGCTGTTTTTT. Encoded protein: CASSSLWTGDTGELFF.

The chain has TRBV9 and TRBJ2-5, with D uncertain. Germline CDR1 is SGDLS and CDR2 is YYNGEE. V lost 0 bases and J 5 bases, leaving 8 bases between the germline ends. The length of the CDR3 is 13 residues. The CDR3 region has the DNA TGTGCCAGCAGCGTAGACCCTCTGGAGACCCAGTACTTC. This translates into CASSVDPLETQYF.

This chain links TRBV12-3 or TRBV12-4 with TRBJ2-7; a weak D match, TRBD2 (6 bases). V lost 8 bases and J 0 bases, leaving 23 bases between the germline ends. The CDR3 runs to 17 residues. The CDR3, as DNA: TGTGCCAGCCGACGGACTGGTTCTAGCGCGAGCTCCTACGAGCAGTACTTC. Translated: CASRRTGSSASSYEQYF.

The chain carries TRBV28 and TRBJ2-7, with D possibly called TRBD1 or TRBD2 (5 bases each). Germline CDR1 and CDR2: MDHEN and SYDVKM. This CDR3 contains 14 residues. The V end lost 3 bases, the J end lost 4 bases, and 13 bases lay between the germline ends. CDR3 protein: CASSFGDGGYEQYF. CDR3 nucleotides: TGTGCCAGCAGTTTTGGGGATGGGGGATACGAGCAGTACTTC.

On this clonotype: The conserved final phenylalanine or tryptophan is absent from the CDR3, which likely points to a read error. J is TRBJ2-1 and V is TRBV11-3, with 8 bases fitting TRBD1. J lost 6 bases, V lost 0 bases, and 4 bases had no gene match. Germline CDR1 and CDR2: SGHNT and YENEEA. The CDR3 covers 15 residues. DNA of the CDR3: TGTGCCAGCAGCTTAGACGGGACAGGTTCCAATGAGCAGTTCTTA. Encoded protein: CASSLDGTGSNEQFL.

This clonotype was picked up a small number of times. Here the CDR3 reads CSARDWAGQGYNEQFF. CDR3 in DNA: TGCAGTGCTAGAGATTGGGCGGGACAGGGATACAATGAGCAGTTCTTC. This chain joins TRBV20-1 and TRBJ2-1; 9 bases line up with TRBD1. There are 16 residues in the CDR3. The trim removed 0 bases at V and 4 bases at J, leaving 7 bases unmatched. Germline V gene sequence: CDR1 DFQATT, CDR2 SNEGSKA (reference sequence).

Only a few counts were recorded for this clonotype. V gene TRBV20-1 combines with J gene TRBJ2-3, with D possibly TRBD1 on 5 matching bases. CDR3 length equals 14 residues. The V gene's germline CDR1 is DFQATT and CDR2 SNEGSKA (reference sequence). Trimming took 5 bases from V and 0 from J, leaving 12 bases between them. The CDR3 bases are TGCAGTGCTCAGGGCCCGGCTAGCACAGATACGCAGTATTTT. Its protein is CSAQGPASTDTQYF.

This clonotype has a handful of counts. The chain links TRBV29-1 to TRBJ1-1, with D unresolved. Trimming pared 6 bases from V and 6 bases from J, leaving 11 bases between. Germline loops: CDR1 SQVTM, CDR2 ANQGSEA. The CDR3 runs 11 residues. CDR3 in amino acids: CSVRDVAEAFF. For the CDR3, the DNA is TGCAGCGTACGGGATGTTGCTGAAGCTTTCTTT.

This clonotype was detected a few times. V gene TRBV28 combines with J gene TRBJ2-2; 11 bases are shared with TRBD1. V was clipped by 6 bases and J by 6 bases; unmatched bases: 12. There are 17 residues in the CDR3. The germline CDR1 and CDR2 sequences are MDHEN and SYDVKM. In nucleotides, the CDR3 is TGTGCCAGCAGAAATACCGCCGGGACAGGGGGACCCGGGGAGCTGTTTTTT. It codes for CASRNTAGTGGPGELFF.

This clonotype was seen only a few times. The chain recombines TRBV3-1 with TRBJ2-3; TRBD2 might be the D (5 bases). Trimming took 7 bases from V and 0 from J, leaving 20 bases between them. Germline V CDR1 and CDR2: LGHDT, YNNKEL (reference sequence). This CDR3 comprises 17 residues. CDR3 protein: CASTPLSWPGSTDTQYF. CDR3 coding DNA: TGTGCCAGCACCCCGCTTTCTTGGCCGGGAAGCACAGATACGCAGTATTTT.

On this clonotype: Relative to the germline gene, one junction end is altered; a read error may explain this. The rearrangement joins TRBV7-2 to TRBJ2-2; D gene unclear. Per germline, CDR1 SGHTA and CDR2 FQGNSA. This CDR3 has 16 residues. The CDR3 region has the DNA TGTGCCAGCAGCTGGCTAGGGCCTAGAAACAGCGGGGAGCTGTTTTTT. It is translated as CASSWLGPRNSGELFF.

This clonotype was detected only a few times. CDR3 sequence reads: CASSSGTRVIEEQFF. In nucleotides, the CDR3 is TGCGCCAGCAGCTCGGGGACTAGGGTGATTGAAGAGCAGTTCTTC. This chain links TRBV5-1 with TRBJ2-1; 8 positions match TRBD2. Per the germline V gene, CDR1 is SGHRS and CDR2 is YFSETQ. The CDR3 totals 15 residues. J gave up 10 bases and V 3 bases, and 12 bases lay outside the gene matches. The variable domain in full, completed from reference TRBV5-1 and TRBJ2-1, reads KAGVTQTPRYLIKTRGQQVTLSCSPISGHRSVSWYQQTPGQGLQFLFEYFSETQRNKGNFPGRFSGRQFSNSRSEMNVSTLELGDSALYLCASSSGTRVIEEQFFGPGTRLTVL.

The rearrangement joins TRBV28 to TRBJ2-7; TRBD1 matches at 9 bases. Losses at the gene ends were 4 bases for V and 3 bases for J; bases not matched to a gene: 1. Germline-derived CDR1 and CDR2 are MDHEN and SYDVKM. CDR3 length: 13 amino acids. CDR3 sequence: CASSWDRVYEQYF. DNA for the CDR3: TGTGCCAGCAGTTGGGACAGGGTCTACGAGCAGTACTTC.